This is a list of T cell receptor beta chains from one sample in a study of cytomegalovirus exposure and HLA in healthy donors. Produced via immunoSEQ multiplex PCR; TCRdb's table is partial and in-frame only. Altogether over 100,000 clones are present, about three quarters being singletons, with the ten largest covering 2.7%. Source material: PBMCs. The receptors shown here come from a female donor in good health and CMV-seronegative. Both conserved end residues are part of each CDR3. A D gene is named only where the DNA matches it firmly. Size is stated for part of the rows, as once, few or many counts, or as a class when the clone is expanded.

TRBJ2-6 TRBV5-1 NA TRBD1 TGCGCCAGCAGCCGGGGGGTCGGGACAGGGGGCTCTGGGGCCAACGTCCTGACTTTC CASSRGVGTGGSGANVLTF
TRBJ2-2 TRBV30 NA NA TGTGCCTGGAGTGTAAACCCTCAGGCCGGGGAGCTGTTTTTT CAWSVNPQAGELFF
TRBJ2-7 TRBV6-5 NA TRBD2 TGTGCCAGCAGGACTAGCGGGGGGGACTACGAGCAGTACTTC CASRTSGGDYEQYF
TRBJ2-2 TRBV11-2 NA NA TGTGCCAGCAGCTCCGGGGTGAACACCGGGGAGCTGTTTTTT CASSSGVNTGELFF
TRBJ2-5 TRBV7-3 NA NA TGTGCCAGCGCAATGGACAGCCAAGAGACCCAGTACTTC CASAMDSQETQYF
TRBJ2-3 TRBV5-4 NA NA TGTGCCAGCAGCTTGAAGACTAGCACAGATACGCAGTATTTT CASSLKTSTDTQYF
TRBJ1-2 TRBV15 once NA TGTGCCACCAGCAGCTATGGGGGGACCCTGGGCTATGGCTACACCTTC CATSSYGGTLGYGYTF
TRBJ2-3 TRBV5-1 NA NA TGCGCCAGCAGCCGAAACCCCCTATTGACAGAGGTTCCAGATACGCAGTATTTT CASSRNPLLTEVPDTQYF
TRBJ2-6 TRBV7-6 NA TRBD1 TGTGCCATAAGGACAGGGTCTGGTCGTCCCAACGTCCTGACTTTC CAIRTGSGRPNVLTF
TRBJ2-2 TRBV6-1 once TRBD1 TGTGCCAGCAGTGGGACAGGGGGGACCGGGGAGCTGTTTTTT CASSGTGGTGELFF
TRBJ1-1 TRBV7-2 NA TRBD1 TGTGCCAGCAGCCCGACAGGGGGCCTTGAAGCTTTCTTT CASSPTGGLEAFF
TRBJ2-2 TRBV7-9 once NA TGTGCCAGCAGCCGACCCGACAGGACCACCGGGGAGCTGTTTTTT CASSRPDRTTGELFF
TRBJ2-3 TRBV9 NA NA TGTGCCTGGGGTCCGTGGGGTGGAGGCGCAGATACGCAGTATTTT CAWGPWGGGADTQYF
TRBJ2-5 TRBV13 once TRBD2 TGTGCCAGCAGCCCGCGAGGGCGGGGGGCCCGTGAGACCCAGTACTTC CASSPRGRGARETQYF
TRBJ1-5 TRBV30 NA NA TGTGCCTGGGGCCGGGGTACGGTTCAGCCCCAGCATTTT CAWGRGTVQPQHF
TRBJ2-3 TRBV2 NA TRBD2 TGTGCCAGCAGTGATGGGGGGGTACCAGATACGCAGTATTTT CASSDGGVPDTQYF
TRBJ2-5 TRBV4-3 few NA TGCGCCAGCAGCCTCAGGGCGGGGGAGACCCAGTACTTC CASSLRAGETQYF
TRBJ2-5 TRBV7-6 NA NA TGTGCCAGCAGCTTAACAGGGCTACAGACCCAGTACTTC CASSLTGLQTQYF
TRBJ1-6 TRBV27 NA NA TGTGCCAGCAGTTTATTAGAGGGGGGGGTTAATTCACCCCTCCACTTT CASSLLEGGVNSPLHF
TRBJ2-1 TRBV5-1 NA TRBD2 TGCGCCAGCAGCCGAGAAAGGACTAGCGGGGGGAATGAGCAGTTCTTC CASSRERTSGGNEQFF
TRBJ2-7 TRBV7-9 NA NA TGTGCCAGCAGCCCTGGACGGGGAAACGTCTACGAGCAGTACTTC CASSPGRGNVYEQYF
TRBJ2-1 TRBV29-1 NA TRBD1 TGCAGCGCCTATAATGGACAGGGTTACAATGAGCAGTTCTTC CSAYNGQGYNEQFF
TRBJ1-2 TRBV7-9 NA TRBD1 TGTGCCAGCAGCCCCGGACAGGGACGTGTGGCCGATGGCTACACCTTC CASSPGQGRVADGYTF
TRBJ1-6 TRBV12-5 NA TRBD1 TGTGCTAGTGGTTTGGGGACAGGGAATTCACCCCTCCACTTT CASGLGTGNSPLHF
TRBJ1-1 TRBV5-1 NA TRBD1 TGCGCCAGCAGCTTGGGGCAGGGGGCTGCGAACACTGAAGCTTTCTTT CASSLGQGAANTEAFF
TRBJ1-2 TRBV9 NA TRBD1 TGTGCCAGCAGCGGAGGGGGCGATGGCTACACCTTC CASSGGGDGYTF
TRBJ2-2 TRBV4-2 many NA TGTGCCAGCAGCATTAGAGCCACCAACACCGGGGAGCTGTTTTTT CASSIRATNTGELFF
TRBJ2-7 TRBV5-1 NA TRBD1 TGCGCCAGCAGCTTGGCGACAGGGCAGTTCTACGAGCAGTACTTC CASSLATGQFYEQYF
TRBJ1-6 TRBV18 NA NA TGTGCCAGCTCACCGGTTCCGGACAGCGGTTCACCCCTCCACTTT CASSPVPDSGSPLHF
TRBJ1-1 TRBV2 NA NA TGTGCCAACAGTGGTAGTGAAGCTTTCTTT CANSGSEAFF
TRBJ1-2 TRBV6-5 few TRBD1 TGTGCCAGCTTGGCCGCAGGGGGCGGCTACACCTTC CASLAAGGGYTF
TRBJ2-1 TRBV13 NA TRBD2 TGTGCCAGCAGCTGGGGCAAGCGGGGGGGCTTCTACAATGAGCAGTTCTTC CASSWGKRGGFYNEQFF
TRBJ1-5 TRBV7-9 NA NA TGTGCCAGCAGGACAGGTAATCAGCCCCAGCATTTT CASRTGNQPQHF